This TCR beta chain emerged from a study of T cells in Graves' hyperthyroidism and ophthalmopathy. Germline V gene data show CDR1 as LGHNT and CDR2 as FRNRAP. V lost 0 bases, J lost 7 bases, and 7 bases stayed unmatched. The CDR3 is 15 amino acids. Study outcomes and limitations: In blood, most of the thyroid clonotypes expanded above 0.001 were also present. The model foresaw ophthalmopathy a median roughly 6 months prior to onset.

In regard to this clonotype: What it binds is not known.

In the ophthalmopathy cohort, Clinical Activity Score was at least 3, NOSPECS grade at least 4, and duration under 3 months. TCR beta CDR3 region amplification was performed from RNA transcripts. During a first-round RT-PCR of the TCR CDR3, the HTBI primer set was used. TCRdb re-called the multiplex PCR reads through MiXCR, storing one row per CDR3 protein. The data contain 490,000 or so distinct CDR3 sequences, 20% to 25% of them singletons. The chain employs TRBV12-5 and TRBJ2-7; 9 bases match TRBD1. The sequence was collected from an older woman with Graves' ophthalmopathy. The sample was blood. The CDR3 sequence: CASGLVLQGAWEQYF. The CDR3 DNA reads as TGTGCTAGTGGTTTGGTACTACAGGGGGCTTGGGAGCAGTACTTC.